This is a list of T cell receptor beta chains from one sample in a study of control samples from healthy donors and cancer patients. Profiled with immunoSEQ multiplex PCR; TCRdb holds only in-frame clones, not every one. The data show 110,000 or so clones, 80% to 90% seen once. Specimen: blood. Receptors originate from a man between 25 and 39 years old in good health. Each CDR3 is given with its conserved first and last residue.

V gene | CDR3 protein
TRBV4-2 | CASSQERVNSGNTIYF
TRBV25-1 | CASSESGPNTEAFF
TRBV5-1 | CASSTGQGDTGELFF
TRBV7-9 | CASSLVSNVEAFF
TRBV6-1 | CASSEWGGANTGELFF
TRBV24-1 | CATSESTAGTVETDTQYF
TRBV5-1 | CASSWTGENTGELFF
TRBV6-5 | CASRGETYTF
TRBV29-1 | CSAGEQGGEAFF
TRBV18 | CASSPEGLRAYGYTF
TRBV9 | CASSVGQLGQTNEKLFF
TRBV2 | CASSEAVQPATQPQHF
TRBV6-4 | CAKSDRGLYGYTF
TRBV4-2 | CASSQERGVGELFF
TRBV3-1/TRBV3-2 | CASSQKNTEAFF
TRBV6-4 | CASTRNSVVAGELFF
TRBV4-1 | CASSQDHRTNAWETQYF
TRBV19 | CASSILTSGANVLTF
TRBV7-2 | CASSYYWTGRTEAFF
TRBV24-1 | CATSSNLDVYNEQFF
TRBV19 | CASNSGDVSSGANVLTF
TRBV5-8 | CASSRWTGNTGELFF
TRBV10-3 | CAIGKESTNEKLFF
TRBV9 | CASSGRDRLYGYTF
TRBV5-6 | CASSQRLVQKAFF
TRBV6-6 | CASSLPQGQHEQYF
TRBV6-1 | CASSEIRDSSLHF
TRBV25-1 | CASSPEGPLNYGYTF
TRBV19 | CASGRGREAFF
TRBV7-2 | CASRLYRGEKLFF
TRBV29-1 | CSVVTPGGYGYTF
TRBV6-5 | CASSYDAGPGETQYF
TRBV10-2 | CASSEGTGGQTQYF
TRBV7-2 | CASSQQWNTEAFF